The next 25 T cell receptor beta chains were all read from a single sample in a study of graft-versus-host responses after intestinal transplantation. Sequencing was performed with immunoSEQ multiplex PCR; in TCRdb, only in-frame clones are kept and a portion is missing. The table records roughly 60,000 clones, about 93% of them present only once. Sequenced material: PBMCs, taken approximately four months after intestinal transplantation. The origin of the receptors is a human patient who received an intestinal transplant, so some T cells may come from the graft donor.

This clone was seen only once. The chain's CDR3 is CASSHPDPGNQETQYF. The CDR3 DNA follows: TGTGCCAGCAGCCACCCAGACCCGGGAAACCAAGAGACCCAGTACTTC. The rearrangement links TRBV28 to TRBJ2-5; D is perhaps TRBD2 (5 bases). Trimming left V 6 bases short and J 0 bases short, with 17 bases between. Germline V gives CDR1 MDHEN, CDR2 SYDVKM. This CDR3 spans 16 amino acids.

V is TRBV2 and J is TRBJ2-3; 8 nucleotides line up with TRBD2. Trimming at V came to 8 bases and at J to 1 base, leaving 5 bases not matched to a gene. From germline, CDR1 is SNHLY and CDR2 FYNNEI. This CDR3 spans 14 amino acids. This chain's CDR3 is CASLAGGRTDTQYF. The DNA for the CDR3 is TGTGCCAGCTTGGCGGGGGGCCGCACAGATACGCAGTATTTT.

This clone came up once. The chain recombines TRBV5-4 with TRBJ2-3; possible D gene TRBD1, 5 bases. CDR3 size: 14 residues. Trimming shortened V by 2 bases and J by 2 bases, and 9 bases separated the two germline ends. The germline V gene has CDR1 SGHNT and CDR2 YYREEE (reference sequence). CDR3 in DNA: TGTGCCAGCAGCTTCCTAGGGGTCACAGATACGCAGTATTTT. It specifies CASSFLGVTDTQYF.

The rearrangement joins TRBV21-1 to TRBJ2-3; the table's D call of TRBD2 was not tested on the DNA. TRBV21-1 is a pseudogene. The CDR3 covers 16 residues. The CDR3 region has the DNA TGTGCCACCAGTTTCCCTAGCGGGAGGGCCACAGATACGCAGTATTTT. The encoded protein is CATSFPSGRATDTQYF.

The rearrangement joins TRBV7-2 to TRBJ1-2; TRBD1 agrees at 10 bases. This CDR3 has 15 amino acids. The germline gives CDR1 SGHTA, CDR2 FQGNSA. J was trimmed by 3 bases and V by 4 bases; bases with no gene match: 5. The CDR3 DNA is TGTGCCAGCAGCTGGGGGACAGGGGTTGACTATGGCTACACCTTC. Translating it yields CASSWGTGVDYGYTF.

The genes are TRBV2 and TRBJ2-5; tentatively, D is TRBD2 (5 bases). Deletions cut 10 bases from V and 2 bases from J, with 14 bases between. The V gene's germline CDR1 is SNHLY and CDR2 FYNNEI. This CDR3 has 13 residues. The CDR3 here is CATLPGRQETQYF. CDR3 bases: TGTGCCACCCTGCCGGGAAGGCAAGAGACCCAGTACTTC.

The rearrangement links TRBV4-1 to TRBJ1-5; TRBD1 might be the D (5 bases). CDR3 length: 12 residues. The V gene's germline CDR1 is MGHRA and CDR2 YSYEKL. Trimming stripped 3 bases from V and 8 bases from J, with 8 bases between. Here the CDR3 reads CASSQRTKPQHF. CDR3 DNA: TGCGCCAGCAGCCAGAGGACAAAGCCCCAGCATTTT.

V and J are TRBV6-1 and TRBJ1-2; 10 bases are shared with TRBD1. Losses at the gene ends were 6 bases for V and 4 bases for J; bases not matched to a gene: 5. Germline V gene lookup returns CDR1 MNHNS and CDR2 SASEGT. The CDR3 extends over 14 amino acids. As DNA, the CDR3 is TGTGCCAGCAGAGGGGGACAGGGGTTCTATGGCTACACCTTC. It yields the protein CASRGGQGFYGYTF.

This chain links TRBV6-5 with TRBJ1-2; D is ambiguous. The CDR3 consists of 14 residues. V shed 0 bases and J shed 3 bases, with 8 bases lying between them. Germline assignment: CDR1 MNHEY and CDR2 SVGAGI. The CDR3, as DNA: TGTGCCAGCAGTTACTCGGGCAGCCACTATGGCTACACCTTC. Protein sequence: CASSYSGSHYGYTF.

This chain uses TRBV11-3 with TRBJ2-1; D is perhaps TRBD1 or TRBD2 (5 bases each). The V gene lost 8 bases and the J gene lost 4 bases, with 15 bases spanning the gap. Germline V gene data show CDR1 as SGHNT and CDR2 as YENEEA. This CDR3 is built from 14 residues. CDR3 amino acids: CASYHRGPYNEQFF. The CDR3 DNA is TGTGCCAGCTACCACCGGGGCCCTTACAATGAGCAGTTCTTC.

The V gene is TRBV28, the J gene TRBJ1-2; 7 bases align to TRBD1. This CDR3 region has 15 residues. Trimming cost V 5 bases and J 7 bases; bases outside gene matches: 13. CDR1 and CDR2 (germline): MDHEN, SYDVKM. This CDR3 reads CASSLDVPGQFGYTF. The CDR3 DNA sequence: TGTGCCAGCAGTCTCGACGTCCCGGGACAGTTTGGCTACACCTTC.

This chain uses TRBV5-6 with TRBJ2-7, with a possible D match to TRBD2 (6 bases). From germline, CDR1 is SGHDT and CDR2 YYEEEE. Trimming left V 1 base short and J 3 bases short, with 8 bases between. This CDR3 is built from 13 residues. CDR3 sequence (DNA): TGTGCCAGCAGCTTGACTAGCATCTACGAGCAGTACTTC. It translates to CASSLTSIYEQYF.

The chain employs TRBV25-1 and TRBJ1-5; 8 positions agree with TRBD1. After removal of 8 bases from V and 0 bases from J, the junction contained 3 bases not matched to a gene. Per the germline V gene, CDR1 is MGHDK and CDR2 is SYGVNS. The CDR3 sequence is 14 residues long. CDR3 loop: CASGGQASNQPQHF. Written as DNA, the CDR3 is TGTGCCAGCGGGGGACAGGCTAGCAATCAGCCCCAGCATTTT.

This chain connects TRBV28 to TRBJ1-3; D possibly corresponds to TRBD1 (5 bases). Trimming left V 5 bases short and J 4 bases short, with 18 bases between. Germline CDR1 reads MDHEN; CDR2 reads SYDVKM. This CDR3 spans 16 amino acids. The CDR3, as DNA: TGTGCCAGCAGTGGGCCCCGCGCAGGGAGGGGAAACACCATATATTTT. Residues: CASSGPRAGRGNTIYF.

This clone was observed a single time. J is TRBJ1-2 and V is TRBV6-5; unclear D gene. The length of the CDR3 is 13 residues. Trimming shortened V by 0 bases and J by 5 bases, and 7 bases separated the two germline ends. Germline values: CDR1 MNHEY, CDR2 SVGAGI. CDR3 region: CASSYSGKYGYTF. The CDR3 nucleotides read TGTGCCAGCAGTTACTCGGGGAAGTATGGCTACACCTTC.

This clone was seen only once. This sequence joins TRBV27 and TRBJ1-5; D remains unclear. CDR3 size: 14 residues. From germline, CDR1 is MNHEY and CDR2 SMNVEV (reference sequence). V lost 3 bases and J lost 5, with 11 bases in between. Here the CDR3 reads CASSFGLGYQPQHF. The DNA for the CDR3 is TGTGCCAGCAGTTTCGGATTAGGTTATCAGCCCCAGCATTTT.

The chain uses TRBV10-2 and TRBJ2-5, with a possible D match to TRBD2 (6 bases). Germline V gene data show CDR1 as WSHSY and CDR2 as SAAADI. V gave up 9 bases and J gave up 3 bases, with 14 bases separating them. The CDR3 loop spans 13 amino acids. This CDR3 is CASGREREETQYF. CDR3 DNA: TGCGCCAGTGGGCGGGAAAGGGAAGAGACCCAGTACTTC.

The chain combines TRBV27 with TRBJ2-7; 9 bases line up with TRBD1. There are 15 residues in the CDR3. CDR1 and CDR2 (germline): MNHEY, SMNVEV (reference sequence). The V segment lost 3 bases and the J segment 3 bases; nucleotides outside the gene matches: 6. CDR3 amino acids: CASSFRGQGIYEQYF. Here the CDR3 DNA reads TGTGCCAGCAGTTTCCGTGGACAGGGGATCTACGAGCAGTACTTC.

This clone has just one count. The genes are TRBV27 and TRBJ2-1; TRBD1 agrees at 8 bases. V shed 5 bases, J shed 6 bases, and the junction held 3 bases outside the gene matches. Germline lookup yields CDR1 MNHEY and CDR2 SMNVEV (reference sequence). This CDR3 region has 13 residues. The DNA of the CDR3 is TGTGCCAGCAGTCCGGGACAGGCCAATGAGCAGTTCTTC. It yields the protein CASSPGQANEQFF.

The J gene is TRBJ2-1, the V gene TRBV29-1, with 10 nucleotides matching TRBD1. CDR3 size: 18 residues. Trimming cost V 3 bases and J 0 bases; bases outside gene matches: 11. Germline CDR1 is SQVTM and CDR2 is ANQGSEA. The CDR3 DNA is TGCAGCGTTGATATGGGACAGGGGCCACAGAGCTCCTACAATGAGCAGTTCTTC. It translates to CSVDMGQGPQSSYNEQFF.

This chain connects TRBV7-6 to TRBJ1-1; no firm D call. The CDR3 is made up of 18 amino acids. Germline CDR1 and CDR2: SGHVS and FNYEAQ. Trimming removed 1 base at V and 4 bases at J, with 22 bases between. The CDR3 spells CASSLVSGSNPTGTEAFF. CDR3 DNA: TGTGCCAGCAGCTTAGTTTCGGGCAGTAACCCTACCGGCACTGAAGCTTTCTTT.

The V gene is TRBV2, the J gene TRBJ2-5, with 9 bases matching TRBD1. The end of the DNA is better explained by TRBJ2-7, so the J call may be wrong. CDR3 size: 14 residues. Germline loops: CDR1 SNHLY, CDR2 FYNNEI. The CDR3 DNA follows: TGTGCCAGCAGTGCCGGGACAGGGAGCTACGAGCAGTACTTC. Amino acid sequence: CASSAGTGSYEQYF.

This rearrangement joins TRBV7-2 to TRBJ1-5; D is perhaps TRBD1 (5 bases). Germline-derived CDR1 and CDR2 are SGHTA and FQGNSA. V was trimmed by 2 bases and J by 4 bases, leaving 9 bases between them. The CDR3 totals 14 residues. CDR3 DNA sequence: TGTGCCAGCAGCTTATGGGGACCGAATCAGCCCCAGCATTTT. Encoded protein: CASSLWGPNQPQHF.

The chain combines TRBV18 with TRBJ2-1, with 11 bases that match TRBD2. Germline trimming cut 3 bases from V and 3 bases from J; bases unmatched to any gene: 13. CDR3 length: 19 amino acids. Germline CDR1 and CDR2: KGHSH and LQKENI. DNA for the CDR3: TGTGCCAGCTCACCGACAATACAGACTAGCGGGATATTCTACAATGAGCAGTTCTTC. Translated: CASSPTIQTSGIFYNEQFF.

The rearrangement uses TRBV6-5 and TRBJ2-7; D is possibly TRBD1 or TRBD2 (5 bases each). Trimming shortened V by 4 bases and J by 7 bases, and 23 bases separated the two germline ends. This CDR3 comprises 16 residues. Germline V gene sequence: CDR1 MNHEY, CDR2 SVGAGI. The CDR3 region is CASSSGMGTDFLEQYF. CDR3 DNA: TGTGCCAGCAGTTCCGGGATGGGGACGGACTTCCTAGAGCAGTACTTC.